This passage covers 27 T cell receptor beta chains from one sample sequenced in a study of blood T cell repertoires in COVID-19. The repertoire was sequenced with immunoSEQ multiplex PCR; TCRdb's copy has only in-frame clones and lacks some. The table records some 180,000 clones, around 80% of them present only once. Sequenced input: peripheral blood. The receptors come from a woman aged 40 to 50 with COVID-19, enrolled during active disease.

Only one count was recorded for this clone. The chain has TRBV28 and TRBJ2-4; a possible D gene is TRBD2 (5 bases). CDR3 length equals 16 residues. Trimming shortened V by 5 bases and J by 6 bases, and 20 bases separated the two germline ends. CDR1 MDHEN and CDR2 SYDVKM come from the germline V gene. CDR3 residues: CASSGAPADGLNIQYF. CDR3 DNA: TGTGCCAGCAGTGGCGCCCCAGCGGACGGACTAAACATTCAGTACTTC.

For this clone: The sample contains more than one DNA sequence encoding this CDR3. The chain employs TRBV5-6 and TRBJ1-1, with D hard to call. The germline gives CDR1 SGHDT, CDR2 YYEEEE. V was pared by 2 bases and J by 2 bases, with 4 bases between. The CDR3 has 12 residues. The CDR3: CASSFSNTEAFF. DNA of the CDR3: TGTGCCAGCAGCTTCTCCAACACTGAAGCTTTCTTT.

This clone was picked up many times. This chain joins TRBV5-8 and TRBJ1-2; D is ambiguous. With 5 bases removed from V and 5 bases from J, the gap between germline ends came to 10 bases. Germline CDR1 is SGHTS and CDR2 is YDEGEE. This CDR3 comprises 12 residues. The CDR3 sequence is CASRRVTYGYTF. CDR3 DNA: TGTGCCAGCAGAAGAGTAACTTATGGCTACACCTTC.

The gene calls are TRBV7-9 and TRBJ1-5; D remains ambiguous. The CDR3 length is 16 residues. Germline V gives CDR1 SEHNR, CDR2 FQNEAQ (reference sequence). Between the trimmed V and J ends, which lost 5 bases and 1 base, there was a span of 15 bases. The CDR3 loop is CASSQGGLLSNQPQHF. The CDR3 nucleotides read TGTGCCAGCAGCCAAGGTGGACTCCTAAGCAATCAGCCCCAGCATTTT.

The chain joins TRBV7-9 to TRBJ2-7; TRBD1 might be the D (5 bases). Germline assignment: CDR1 SEHNR and CDR2 FQNEAQ (reference sequence). V was cut by 4 bases and J by 2 bases, with 12 bases left in between. This CDR3 has 14 residues. The CDR3 sequence is CASSSDTKPYEQYF. CDR3 nucleotides: TGTGCCAGCAGCTCGGACACAAAACCCTACGAGCAGTACTTC. Full variable domain (rest looked up from reference TRBV7-9 and TRBJ2-7): DTGVSQNPRHKITKRGQNVTFRCDPISEHNRLYWYRQTLGQGPEFLTYFQNEAQLEKSRLLSDRFSAERPKGSFSTLEIQRTEQGDSAMYLCASSSDTKPYEQYFGPGTRLTVT.

This chain connects TRBV11-2 to TRBJ1-4; 9 bases fit TRBD1. CDR1 is SGHAT, CDR2 FQNNGV, per germline. V gave up 5 bases and J gave up 5 bases; unmatched junction bases: 6. This CDR3 region has 15 residues. The CDR3 here is CASSAPGTGNEKLFF. The DNA for the CDR3 is TGTGCCAGCAGCGCCCCCGGGACAGGGAATGAAAAACTGTTTTTT.

This clone was found once. The chain couples TRBV3-1 (or the pseudogene TRBV3-2) to TRBJ2-7; 8 bases match TRBD1. Trimming took 4 bases from V and 2 from J; bases not matched to a gene: 4. In germline, CDR1 is LGHDT, CDR2 YNNKEL (reference sequence). This CDR3 region has 14 residues. The CDR3 nucleotides read TGTGCCAGCAGCCTGACAGGGGCTGCCTACGAGCAGTACTTC. Protein product: CASSLTGAAYEQYF.

The CDR3 region is CAVQGSSTDTQYF. In DNA, the CDR3 is TGTGCCGTTCAGGGGTCTAGCACAGATACGCAGTATTTT. This rearrangement joins TRBV24-1 to TRBJ2-3; tentatively, D is TRBD1 (6 bases). This CDR3 has 13 residues. Germline V gives CDR1 KGHDR, CDR2 SFDVKD. V was pared by 12 bases and J by 0 bases, with 12 bases between.

The genes are TRBV18 and TRBJ1-1; D call uncertain. V was clipped by 4 bases and J by 7 bases, with 10 bases between them. This CDR3 contains 12 residues. CDR1 is KGHSH, CDR2 LQKENI, per germline. The CDR3 sequence: CASSREIREAFF. The CDR3 bases are TGTGCCAGCTCACGAGAAATACGTGAAGCTTTCTTT.

This clone was seen only once. J is TRBJ2-4 and V is TRBV6-4; possibly TRBD2 for D (6 bases). The germline V gene encodes CDR1 MRHNA and CDR2 SNTAGT. V lost 3 bases to trimming and J lost 0 bases, with 15 bases between them. The CDR3 spans 17 residues. DNA of the CDR3: TGTGCCAGCAGTGAATCTCCGGGACTTCTAGCCAAAAACATTCAGTACTTC. Its translation: CASSESPGLLAKNIQYF.

The V and J genes are TRBV6-5 and TRBJ2-7; D not certain. CDR3 length: 12 residues. Germline loops: CDR1 MNHEY, CDR2 SVGAGI. Trimming pared 6 bases from V and 0 bases from J, leaving 6 bases between. The CDR3 region has the DNA TGTGCCAGCAGGAGCTCCTCCTACGAGCAGTACTTC. Protein sequence: CASRSSSYEQYF.

V and J are TRBV20-1 and TRBJ1-5; 9 nucleotides line up with TRBD1. There are 15 residues in the CDR3. Germline V CDR1 and CDR2: DFQATT, SNEGSKA (reference sequence). Trimming removed 6 bases from V and 5 bases from J; junction bases left unmatched: 11. The DNA of the CDR3 is TGCAGTGCAAGTGCTGACAGGGGGTATGATCAGCCCCAGCATTTT. This encodes CSASADRGYDQPQHF.

This chain connects TRBV5-6 to TRBJ1-1; TRBD1 aligns across 7 bases. CDR1 is SGHDT and CDR2 is YYEEEE in the germline V gene. The CDR3 runs 14 residues. Unmatched junction bases numbered 5, after V lost 5 bases and J lost 1 base. CDR3 amino acids: CASRPGQRNTEAFF. CDR3 nucleotide sequence: TGTGCCAGCAGGCCGGGACAGAGGAACACTGAAGCTTTCTTT.

V usage is TRBV2 and J usage is TRBJ1-2; a weak D match, TRBD1 (5 bases). V dropped 6 bases and J dropped 2 bases, with 10 bases sitting between them. CDR3 length equals 13 residues. CDR1 and CDR2 from the germline V gene are SNHLY and FYNNEI. For the CDR3, the DNA is TGTGCCAGCAGGAACGACAGAAACTATGGCTACACCTTC. Amino acid sequence: CASRNDRNYGYTF.

The chain links TRBV19 to TRBJ2-4; 8 bases agree with TRBD2. Per germline, CDR1 LNHDA and CDR2 SQIVND (reference sequence). The ends lost 6 bases at V and 3 bases at J; junction bases unmatched: 7. The CDR3 has 15 residues. The CDR3 region has the DNA TGTGCCAGTAGGACAGCTACTAGCGGCAAAAACATTCAGTACTTC. Translation: CASRTATSGKNIQYF.

The J gene is TRBJ1-1, the V gene TRBV9; D gene unclear. V lost 4 bases and J 3 bases, leaving 16 bases between the germline ends. Germline CDR1 is SGDLS and CDR2 is YYNGEE. This CDR3 has 15 amino acids. The CDR3 nucleotides read TGTGCCAGCAGCTCTACTATGCGGGGTGACACTGAAGCTTTCTTT. Residues: CASSSTMRGDTEAFF.

The V call is TRBV7-2, the J call TRBJ2-5; TRBD1 aligns across 9 bases. Germline V gives CDR1 SGHTA, CDR2 FQGNSA. This CDR3 comprises 15 residues. V lost 6 bases, J lost 3 bases, and 8 bases stayed unmatched. CDR3 sequence reads: CASSRGQGSEETQYF. The CDR3 bases are TGTGCCAGCAGTCGAGGACAGGGGAGCGAAGAGACCCAGTACTTC.

This chain links TRBV18 with TRBJ2-7; possibly TRBD2 for D (6 bases). V lost 3 bases to trimming and J lost 2 bases, with 14 bases between them. This CDR3 comprises 15 residues. Germline CDR1 KGHSH, CDR2 LQKENI. The CDR3 spells CASSPGRTGAYEQYF. The CDR3, as DNA: TGTGCCAGCTCACCCGGGCGGACGGGGGCCTACGAGCAGTACTTC.

The V and J genes are TRBV19 and TRBJ2-3; no clear D gene. Trimming left V 5 bases short and J 6 bases short, with 12 bases between. Germline V gene lookup returns CDR1 LNHDA and CDR2 SQIVND (reference sequence). CDR3 size: 13 residues. CDR3 DNA: TGTGCCAGTAGTTCTCAGGCAAAGGATACGCAGTATTTT. Translating gives CASSSQAKDTQYF. Looking up the rest from reference TRBV19 and TRBJ2-3 gives the full variable domain: DGGITQSPKYLFRKEGQNVTLSCEQNLNHDAMYWYRQDPGQGLRLIYYSQIVNDFQKGDIAEGYSVSREKKESFPLTVTSAQKNPTAFYLCASSSQAKDTQYFGPGTRLTVL.

This clone was observed a handful of times. This chain joins TRBV28 and TRBJ2-5; D is perhaps TRBD1 (6 bases). The CDR3 sequence is 13 residues long. Germline assignment: CDR1 MDHEN and CDR2 SYDVKM. The germline V and J ends were trimmed by 4 bases and 4 bases, with 10 bases remaining between them. CDR3 nucleotide sequence: TGTGCCAGCAGTTCCGGGACACCAGAGACCCAGTACTTC. It translates to CASSSGTPETQYF.

The chain couples TRBV7-9 to TRBJ2-3, with 10 bases fitting TRBD2. Germline CDR1 reads SEHNR; CDR2 reads FQNEAQ (reference sequence). The CDR3 sequence is 18 residues long. J lost 2 bases, V lost 2 bases, and 10 bases had no gene match. CDR3 coding DNA: TGTGCCAGCAGCTTAAACCCAATACTAGCGGGATACACAGATACGCAGTATTTT. It yields the protein CASSLNPILAGYTDTQYF.

This chain uses TRBV27 with TRBJ2-2; the match to TRBD2 covers 12 bases. The J segment lost 4 bases and the V segment lost 5 bases, leaving 14 bases of the junction unmatched. CDR1 is MNHEY and CDR2 is SMNVEV in the germline V gene (reference sequence). This CDR3 contains 19 residues. CDR3 DNA: TGTGCCAGCAGTCGGGAGGGGGCTAGCGGGAGGGCGCGCACCGGGGAGCTGTTTTTT. Amino acid sequence: CASSREGASGRARTGELFF.

A single count supports this clone. The chain couples TRBV13 to TRBJ1-2; D uncertain. V lost 8 bases, J lost 4 bases, and 17 bases lay in between. The CDR3 has 14 residues. Germline CDR1 PRHDT, CDR2 FYEKMQ (reference sequence). The CDR3 sequence is CASWPPGALYGYTF. CDR3 nucleotides: TGTGCCAGCTGGCCCCCCGGAGCCCTCTATGGCTACACCTTC.

The V call is TRBV11-3, the J call TRBJ1-1, with 10 bases identical to TRBD1. This CDR3 region has 16 residues. The germline CDR1 and CDR2 sequences are SGHNT and YENEEA. J was trimmed by 5 bases and V by 5 bases; bases with no gene match: 11. CDR3 loop: CASSLRTGGLSTEAFF. Here the CDR3 DNA reads TGTGCCAGCAGCCTCCGGACAGGGGGTTTGAGTACTGAAGCTTTCTTT.

The gene calls are TRBV5-4 and TRBJ1-2; 7 positions agree with TRBD1. J was trimmed by 5 bases and V by 2 bases; bases with no gene match: 9. The CDR3 runs to 15 residues. CDR1 and CDR2 from the germline V gene are SGHNT and YYREEE (reference sequence). CDR3 residues: CASSLPDRERYGYTF. The DNA for the CDR3 is TGTGCCAGCAGCTTACCTGACAGGGAGAGGTATGGCTACACCTTC.

The chain links TRBV5-1 to TRBJ2-6, with TRBD1 identical over 9 bases. V trimming: 2 bases; J trimming: 3 bases; junction bases outside the gene matches: 3. Germline lookup yields CDR1 SGHRS and CDR2 YFSETQ. This CDR3 has 16 residues. The chain's CDR3 is CASSLQGASGANVLTF. CDR3 DNA: TGCGCCAGCAGCTTACAGGGGGCTAGTGGGGCCAACGTCCTGACTTTC.

This chain links TRBV19 with TRBJ1-5; D gene uncertain. Trimming took 8 bases from V and 11 from J, leaving 25 bases between them. The V gene's germline CDR1 is LNHDA and CDR2 SQIVND (reference sequence). This CDR3 is 15 amino acids long. CDR3 in amino acids: CASSPFAVPGGSQHF. In nucleotides, the CDR3 is TGTGCCAGTTCCCCCTTCGCAGTCCCCGGAGGGTCCCAGCATTTT.